The 12 T cell receptor beta chains below were found in one sample sequenced in a study of CXCR3-negative and CXCR3-positive naive CD8 T cells. Findings of the study overall: When CXCR3-positive naive cells were set against CXCR3-negative naive cells, the former had more hydrophobic TRB CDR3s.

These receptors' antigens are unknown. Each TRB cDNA library was prepared by 5' RACE (with UMI labels). One entry per CDR3 protein, without DNA, is what TCRdb gives after re-calling the 5' RACE reads. The table lists 120,000 to 150,000 distinct CDR3 sequences, with around 0.3% in the top ten. Sequencing used naive CXCR3+ CD8+ T cells from blood. The subset was: CD45RO-CCR7+CD27+CD95- naive CD8+ T cells expressing CXCR3 (TNR3+). Receptor source: a human donor in good health. Some clones in this sample may be carry-over from other donors' samples.

This rearrangement joins TRBV6-5 to TRBJ2-7. Germline values: CDR1 MNHEY, CDR2 SVGAGI. The CDR3 runs to 11 residues. The CDR3 loop is CATLGVYEQYF.

This chain links TRBV12-3 or TRBV12-4 with TRBJ2-3; TCRdb calls TRBD1, which cannot be checked without DNA. The CDR3 is 15 residues long. The CDR3 protein is CASSLPWTIEDTQYF.

V is TRBV7-9 and J is TRBJ2-7; with no DNA, the TCRdb D assignment of TRBD1 cannot be verified. Germline-derived CDR1 and CDR2 are SEHNR and FQNEAQ (reference sequence). The CDR3 is 14 amino acids. The CDR3 is CASNGGPDAMEQYF.

The chain is built from TRBV10-3 and TRBJ2-7; TCRdb gives TRBD2 as the D gene, but with no DNA this cannot be confirmed. The CDR3 covers 17 residues. CDR1 is ENHRY, CDR2 SYGVKD, per germline. The CDR3 is CAINALEGGTAFAGQYF.

The chain uses TRBV29-1 and TRBJ2-7. Germline CDR1 and CDR2: SQVTM and ANQGSEA. The CDR3 is 13 residues long. The CDR3 sequence: CSVEGSDLYEQYF.

V and J are TRBV29-1 and TRBJ2-3; TCRdb's D gene call, TRBD1, goes unchecked for lack of DNA. The length of the CDR3 is 13 residues. Germline V gene lookup returns CDR1 SQVTM and CDR2 ANQGSEA. The CDR3 sequence: CSVPGRDTDTQYF.

This sequence joins TRBV20-1 and TRBJ1-1. Germline V gene sequence: CDR1 DFQATT, CDR2 SNEGSKA (reference sequence). The CDR3 sequence is 15 residues long. The chain's CDR3 is CSARELRTANTEAFF.

The chain couples TRBV5-1 to TRBJ2-1; TCRdb lists TRBD2, though no DNA is available to test this call. In germline, CDR1 is SGHRS, CDR2 YFSETQ. There are 16 residues in the CDR3. This CDR3 reads CASSLRGRPPYNEQFF.

This chain links TRBV9 with TRBJ2-1; the TCRdb D gene call, TRBD2, has no DNA to confirm it. Germline CDR1 reads SGDLS; CDR2 reads YYNGEE. The CDR3 covers 11 residues. Here the CDR3 reads CASGPNNEQFF. Full variable domain (remainder filled in from reference TRBV9 and TRBJ2-1): DSGVTQTPKHLITATGQRVTLRCSPRSGDLSVYWYQQSLDQGLQFLIQYYNGEERAKGNILERFSAQQFPDLHSELNLSSLELGDSALYFCASGPNNEQFFGPGTRLTVL.

The chain combines TRBV4-3 with TRBJ2-5. CDR3 length: 14 residues. The V gene's germline CDR1 is LGHNA and CDR2 YSLEER. CDR3: CASSQDRNYETQYF.

This chain connects TRBV5-1 to TRBJ2-1; TCRdb proposes TRBD1, but this gene call is untestable without DNA. The CDR3 contains 13 residues. The germline V gene has CDR1 SGHRS and CDR2 YFSETQ. The CDR3 is CASSPDRVNEQFF.

The rearrangement joins TRBV7-9 to TRBJ2-1; TCRdb selects TRBD2, and the lack of DNA leaves this call unchecked. CDR3 length equals 13 residues. Germline V lookup: CDR1 SEHNR, CDR2 FQNEAQ (reference sequence). This CDR3 reads CASSLALAGEQFF. Based on the CDR3 plus reference TRBV7-9 and TRBJ2-1, the full variable domain is DTGVSQNPRHKITKRGQNVTFRCDPISEHNRLYWYRQTLGQGPEFLTYFQNEAQLEKSRLLSDRFSAERPKGSFSTLEIQRTEQGDSAMYLCASSLALAGEQFFGPGTRLTVL.